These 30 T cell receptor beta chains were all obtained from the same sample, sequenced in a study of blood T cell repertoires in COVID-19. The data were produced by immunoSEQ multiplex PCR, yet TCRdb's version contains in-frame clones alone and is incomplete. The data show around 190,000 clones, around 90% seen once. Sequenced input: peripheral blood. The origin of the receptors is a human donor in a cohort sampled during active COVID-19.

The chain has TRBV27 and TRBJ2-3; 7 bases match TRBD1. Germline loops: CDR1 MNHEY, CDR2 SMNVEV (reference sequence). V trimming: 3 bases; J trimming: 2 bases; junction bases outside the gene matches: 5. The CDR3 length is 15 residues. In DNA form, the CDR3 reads TGTGCCAGCAGTTTCCTGGACAGGCTCACAGATACGCAGTATTTT. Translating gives CASSFLDRLTDTQYF.

The CDR3 DNA follows: TGTGCCAGCAGGGGGAGGAGAGACGGGTACGAGCAGTACTTC. It encodes CASRGRRDGYEQYF. V and J are TRBV28 and TRBJ2-7; D possibly corresponds to TRBD2 (6 bases). V lost 6 bases to trimming and J lost 4 bases, with 16 bases between them. CDR1 and CDR2 (germline): MDHEN, SYDVKM. The CDR3 is 14 amino acids.

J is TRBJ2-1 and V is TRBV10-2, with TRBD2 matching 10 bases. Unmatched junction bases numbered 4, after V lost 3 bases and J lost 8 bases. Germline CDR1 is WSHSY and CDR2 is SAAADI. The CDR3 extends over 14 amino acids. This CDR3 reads CASSETSGVDEQFF. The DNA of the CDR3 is TGCGCCAGCAGTGAAACTAGCGGGGTTGATGAGCAGTTCTTC.

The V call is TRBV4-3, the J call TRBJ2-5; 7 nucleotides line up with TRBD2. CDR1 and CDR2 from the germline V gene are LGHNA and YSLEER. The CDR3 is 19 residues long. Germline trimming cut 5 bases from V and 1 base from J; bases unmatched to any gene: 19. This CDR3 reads CASSGRTWASGNLQETQYF. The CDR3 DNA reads TGCGCCAGCAGCGGCCGAACTTGGGCTAGCGGCAACCTCCAAGAGACCCAGTACTTC.

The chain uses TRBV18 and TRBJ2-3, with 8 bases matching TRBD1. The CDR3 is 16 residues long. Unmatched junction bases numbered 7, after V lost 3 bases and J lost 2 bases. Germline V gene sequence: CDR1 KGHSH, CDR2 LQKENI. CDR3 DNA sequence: TGTGCCAGCTCACCGCCGTGGACAGGGCTCACAGATACGCAGTATTTT. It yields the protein CASSPPWTGLTDTQYF.

The CDR3 here is CASSPVESGGAPNEQFF. CDR3 sequence (DNA): TGCGCCAGCAGCCCAGTAGAAAGCGGGGGGGCACCCAATGAGCAGTTCTTC. The rearrangement links TRBV5-1 to TRBJ2-1; 10 bases align to TRBD2. The germline V gene encodes CDR1 SGHRS and CDR2 YFSETQ. CDR3 length: 17 amino acids. The junction had 13 bases not matched to a gene; V was cut back by 4 bases and J by 6 bases.

The CDR3 reads CASSSTGGGLKLFF. The CDR3 DNA is TGTGCCAGCAGTTCGACTGGGGGAGGCCTAAAACTGTTTTTT. This chain connects TRBV6-6 to TRBJ1-4; D might be TRBD1 (5 bases). V shed 4 bases and J shed 10 bases, with 16 bases lying between them. This CDR3 comprises 14 residues. The germline V gene encodes CDR1 MNHNY and CDR2 SVGAGI (reference sequence).

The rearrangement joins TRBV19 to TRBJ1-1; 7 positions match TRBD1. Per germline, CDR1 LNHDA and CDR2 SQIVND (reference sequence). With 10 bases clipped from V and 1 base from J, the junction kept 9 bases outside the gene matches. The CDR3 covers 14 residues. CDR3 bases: TGTGCCACCCCCCATCGGGACAGGAACACTGAAGCTTTCTTT. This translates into CATPHRDRNTEAFF.

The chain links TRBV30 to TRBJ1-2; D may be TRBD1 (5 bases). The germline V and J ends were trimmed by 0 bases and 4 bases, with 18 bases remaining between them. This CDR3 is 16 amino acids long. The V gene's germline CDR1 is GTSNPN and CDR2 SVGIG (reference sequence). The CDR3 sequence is CAWSVRGFGQGYGYTF. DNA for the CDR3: TGTGCCTGGAGTGTACGGGGGTTTGGGCAGGGCTATGGCTACACCTTC.

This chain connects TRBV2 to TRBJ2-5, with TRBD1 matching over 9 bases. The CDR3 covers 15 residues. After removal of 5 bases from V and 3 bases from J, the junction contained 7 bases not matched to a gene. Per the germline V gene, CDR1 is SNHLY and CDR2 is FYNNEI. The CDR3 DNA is TGTGCCAGCAGTACACAGGGGGCTCGTAAAGAGACCCAGTACTTC. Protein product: CASSTQGARKETQYF.

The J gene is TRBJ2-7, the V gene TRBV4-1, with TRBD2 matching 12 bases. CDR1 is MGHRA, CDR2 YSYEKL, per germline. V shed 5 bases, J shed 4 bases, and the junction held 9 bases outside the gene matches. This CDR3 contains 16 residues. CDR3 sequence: CASSRTSGALGYEQYF. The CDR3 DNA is TGCGCCAGCAGCAGGACTAGCGGGGCTTTGGGATACGAGCAGTACTTC.

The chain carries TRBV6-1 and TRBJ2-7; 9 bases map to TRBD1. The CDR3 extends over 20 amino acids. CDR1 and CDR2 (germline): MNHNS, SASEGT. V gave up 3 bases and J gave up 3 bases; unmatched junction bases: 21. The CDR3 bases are TGTGCCAGCAGTGAGGGGCTTGCGGACAGGGGTTCGGTTGGGCTCTACGAGCAGTACTTC. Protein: CASSEGLADRGSVGLYEQYF.

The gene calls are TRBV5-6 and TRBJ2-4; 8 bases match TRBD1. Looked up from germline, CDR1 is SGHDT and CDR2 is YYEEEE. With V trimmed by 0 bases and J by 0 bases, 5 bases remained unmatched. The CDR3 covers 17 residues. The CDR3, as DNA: TGTGCCAGCAGCTTGGGAGGGACAGGACTAGCCAAAAACATTCAGTACTTC. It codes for CASSLGGTGLAKNIQYF.

The CDR3 loop is CASSSTGGAKNIQYF. The DNA of the CDR3 is TGTGCCAGCAGCTCAACCGGGGGAGCCAAAAACATTCAGTACTTC. The chain carries TRBV5-6 and TRBJ2-4, with a weak D call TRBD2 (6 bases). CDR3 length: 15 amino acids. Trimming pared 3 bases from V and 0 bases from J, leaving 10 bases between. Germline V lookup: CDR1 SGHDT, CDR2 YYEEEE. Full variable domain (remainder filled in from reference TRBV5-6 and TRBJ2-4): DAGVTQSPTHLIKTRGQQVTLRCSPKSGHDTVSWYQQALGQGPQFIFQYYEEEERQRGNFPDRFSGHQFPNYSSELNVNALLLGDSALYLCASSSTGGAKNIQYFGAGTRLSVL.

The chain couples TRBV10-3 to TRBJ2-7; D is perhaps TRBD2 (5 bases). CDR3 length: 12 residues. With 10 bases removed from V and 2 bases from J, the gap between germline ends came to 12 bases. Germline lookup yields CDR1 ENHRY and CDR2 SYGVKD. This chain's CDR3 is CATGREPYEQYF. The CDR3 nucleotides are TGTGCCACCGGCCGGGAACCCTACGAGCAGTACTTC.

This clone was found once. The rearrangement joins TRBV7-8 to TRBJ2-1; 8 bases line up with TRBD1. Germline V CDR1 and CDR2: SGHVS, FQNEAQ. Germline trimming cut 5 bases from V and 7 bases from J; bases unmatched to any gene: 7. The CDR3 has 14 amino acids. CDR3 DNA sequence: TGTGCCAGCAGCCTCTCCGGACAGGGTAATGAGCAGTTCTTC. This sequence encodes CASSLSGQGNEQFF.

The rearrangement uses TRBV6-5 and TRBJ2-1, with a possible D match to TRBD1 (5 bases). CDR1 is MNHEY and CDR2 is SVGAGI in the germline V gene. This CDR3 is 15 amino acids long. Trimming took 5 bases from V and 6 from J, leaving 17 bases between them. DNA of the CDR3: TGTGCCAGCAGTCCCGGCGACAGATCATTCAATGAGCAGTTCTTC. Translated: CASSPGDRSFNEQFF.

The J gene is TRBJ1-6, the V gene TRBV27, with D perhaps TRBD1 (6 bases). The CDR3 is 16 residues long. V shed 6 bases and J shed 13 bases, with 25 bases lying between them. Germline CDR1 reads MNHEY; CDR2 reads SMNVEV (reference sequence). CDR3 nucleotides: TGTGCCAGCAGGGTTGGGGACACTTCTTCAACTACCCCCCTCCACTTT. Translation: CASRVGDTSSTTPLHF.

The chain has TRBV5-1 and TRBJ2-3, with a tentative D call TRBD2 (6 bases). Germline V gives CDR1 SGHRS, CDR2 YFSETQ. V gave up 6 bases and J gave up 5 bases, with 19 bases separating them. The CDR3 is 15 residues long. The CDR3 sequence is CASTRGIDGKDTQYF. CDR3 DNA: TGCGCCAGCACCCGCGGGATCGACGGGAAAGATACGCAGTATTTT.

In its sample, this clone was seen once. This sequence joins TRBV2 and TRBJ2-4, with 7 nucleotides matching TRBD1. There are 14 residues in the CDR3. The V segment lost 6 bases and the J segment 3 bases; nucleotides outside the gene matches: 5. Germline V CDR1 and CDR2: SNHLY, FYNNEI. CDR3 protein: CASSLQGFKNIQYF. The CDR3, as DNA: TGTGCCAGCAGCCTACAGGGGTTCAAAAACATTCAGTACTTC.

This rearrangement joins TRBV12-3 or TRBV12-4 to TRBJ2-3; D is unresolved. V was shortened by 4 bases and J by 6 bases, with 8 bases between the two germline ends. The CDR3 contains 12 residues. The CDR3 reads CASSYYGDTQYF. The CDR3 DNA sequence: TGTGCCAGCAGTTATTACGGGGATACGCAGTATTTT.

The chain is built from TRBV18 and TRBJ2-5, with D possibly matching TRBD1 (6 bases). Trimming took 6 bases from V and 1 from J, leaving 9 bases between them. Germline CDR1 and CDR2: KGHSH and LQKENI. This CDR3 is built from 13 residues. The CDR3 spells CASSSGAQETQYF. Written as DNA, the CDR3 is TGTGCCAGCTCCTCAGGGGCCCAAGAGACCCAGTACTTC.

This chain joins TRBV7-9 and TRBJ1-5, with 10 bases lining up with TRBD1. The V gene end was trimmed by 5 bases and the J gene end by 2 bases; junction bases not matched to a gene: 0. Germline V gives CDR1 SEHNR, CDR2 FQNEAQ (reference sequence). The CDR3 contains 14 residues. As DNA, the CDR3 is TGTGCCAGCAGCGGGACAGGGGGCAATCAGCCCCAGCATTTT. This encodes CASSGTGGNQPQHF.

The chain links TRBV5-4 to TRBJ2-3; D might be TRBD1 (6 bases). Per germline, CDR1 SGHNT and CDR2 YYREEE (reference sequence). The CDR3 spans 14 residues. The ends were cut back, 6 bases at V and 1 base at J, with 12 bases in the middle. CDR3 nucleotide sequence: TGTGCCAGCAAGAGGGACATTGGCACAGATACGCAGTATTTT. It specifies CASKRDIGTDTQYF.

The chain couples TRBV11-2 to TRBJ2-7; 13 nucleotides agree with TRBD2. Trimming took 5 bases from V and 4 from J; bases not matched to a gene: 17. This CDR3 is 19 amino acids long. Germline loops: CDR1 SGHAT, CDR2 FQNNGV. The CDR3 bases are TGTGCCAGCAGCGGTCCGGGACTAGCGGGAAGAGGCGGGCAGTACGAGCAGTACTTC. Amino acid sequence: CASSGPGLAGRGGQYEQYF.

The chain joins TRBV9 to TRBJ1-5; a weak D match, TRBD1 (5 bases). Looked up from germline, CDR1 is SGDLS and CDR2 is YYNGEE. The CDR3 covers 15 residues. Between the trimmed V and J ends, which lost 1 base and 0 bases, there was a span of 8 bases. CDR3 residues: CASSVTGSSNQPQHF. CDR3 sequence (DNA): TGTGCCAGCAGCGTAACAGGCAGTAGCAATCAGCCCCAGCATTTT.

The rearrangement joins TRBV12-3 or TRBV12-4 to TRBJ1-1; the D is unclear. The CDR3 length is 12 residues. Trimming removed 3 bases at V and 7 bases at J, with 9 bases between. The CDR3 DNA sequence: TGTGCCAGCAGTTTGCCGGGAGGTGAAGCTTTCTTT. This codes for CASSLPGGEAFF.

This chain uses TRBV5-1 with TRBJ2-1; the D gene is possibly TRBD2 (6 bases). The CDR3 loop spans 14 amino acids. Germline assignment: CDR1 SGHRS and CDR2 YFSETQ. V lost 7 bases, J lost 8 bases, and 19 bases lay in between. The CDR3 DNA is TGCGCCAGCCGACCCTCCGGGACTCAATATGAGCAGTTCTTC. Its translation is CASRPSGTQYEQFF.

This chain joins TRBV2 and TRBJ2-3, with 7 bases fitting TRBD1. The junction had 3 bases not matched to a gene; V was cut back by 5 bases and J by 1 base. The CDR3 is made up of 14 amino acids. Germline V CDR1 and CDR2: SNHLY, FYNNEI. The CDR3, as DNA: TGTGCCAGCAGTAATCAGGGGGGCACAGATACGCAGTATTTT. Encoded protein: CASSNQGGTDTQYF. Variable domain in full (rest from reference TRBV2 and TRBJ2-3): EPEVTQTPSHQVTQMGQEVILRCVPISNHLYFYWYRQILGQKVEFLVSFYNNEISEKSEIFDDQFSVERPDGSNFTLKIRSTKLEDSAMYFCASSNQGGTDTQYFGPGTRLTVL.

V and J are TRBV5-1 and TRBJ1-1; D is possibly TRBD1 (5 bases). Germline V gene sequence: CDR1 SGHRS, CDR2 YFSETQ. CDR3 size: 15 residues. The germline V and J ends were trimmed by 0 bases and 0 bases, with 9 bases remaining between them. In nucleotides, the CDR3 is TGCGCCAGCAGCTTGGTTTCCAGGGTGAACACTGAAGCTTTCTTT. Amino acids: CASSLVSRVNTEAFF.